These 5 T cell receptor beta chains were all obtained from the same sample, sequenced in a study of cytotoxic CD8 clonotypes in ibrutinib-treated CLL (dated by TCRdb to about 2021). The library relied on the immunoSEQ multiplex PCR assay. Entries here come from immuneACCESS through TCRdb and include only in-frame sequences with V and J called. Some clones fail to appear in such tables; in the studies checked, an unresolved V gene covers under half of the shortfall, and the cause of the remainder is unknown. Within this sample are just over 200,000 clones, with approximately 79% of them counted one time only. The ten top clones hold about an eighth of the sample. The time point label corresponds to: roughly 12 months on ibrutinib. This specimen consisted of PBMCs, obtained after 12 months of ibrutinib treatment. The source of these receptors is a human donor with chronic lymphocytic leukemia.

This chain joins TRBV5-1 and TRBJ1-2; D ambiguous. The germline gives CDR1 SGHRS, CDR2 YFSETQ. V shed 0 bases and J shed 7 bases, with 10 bases lying between them. CDR3 length equals 13 residues. CDR3 nucleotides: TGCGCCAGCAGCTTGGCCGGTACCGGTGGCTACACCTTC. This codes for CASSLAGTGGYTF.

This rearrangement joins TRBV5-1 to TRBJ2-7, with no clear D. Germline CDR1 and CDR2: SGHRS and YFSETQ. V was cut by 5 bases and J by 2 bases, with 20 bases left in between. The CDR3 has 16 residues. The CDR3 reads CASRRREGSGAYEQYF. The CDR3 coding sequence is TGCGCCAGCAGGCGAAGGGAAGGCTCAGGCGCCTACGAGCAGTACTTC.

This clone was seen just once. The rearrangement joins TRBV4-2 to TRBJ2-3, with 10 positions matching TRBD2. Looked up from germline, CDR1 is LGHNA and CDR2 is YNFKEQ. V gave up 1 base and J gave up 3 bases; unmatched junction bases: 10. The CDR3 spans 18 residues. The DNA of the CDR3 is TGTGCCAGCAGCCAAGGCAGCGGGGGGGCCGATAAAACAGATACGCAGTATTTT. Amino acids: CASSQGSGGADKTDTQYF.

The rearrangement links TRBV27 to TRBJ2-7, with D possibly TRBD2 on 6 matching bases. Trimming shortened V by 5 bases and J by 1 base, and 21 bases separated the two germline ends. CDR3 length: 17 residues. Germline loops: CDR1 MNHEY, CDR2 SMNVEV (reference sequence). The CDR3 nucleotides are TGTGCCAGCAGTCCCCTGTCTTGGGACTCAACTTCCTACGAGCAGTACTTC. It is translated as CASSPLSWDSTSYEQYF.

This rearrangement joins TRBV7-9 to TRBJ1-5; D is unclear. The CDR3 has 13 amino acids. The V gene's germline CDR1 is SEHNR and CDR2 FQNEAQ (reference sequence). V shed 3 bases and J shed 9 bases, with 12 bases lying between them. CDR3 sequence reads: CASSLASRGPQHF. CDR3 nucleotide sequence: TGTGCCAGCAGCTTGGCGAGCCGGGGGCCCCAGCATTTT.